This TCR beta chain was obtained from a study of T-cell reconstitution after alpha-beta-depleted transplantation in children. The CDR3 consists of 14 residues. Trimming removed 0 bases from V and 1 base from J, with 6 bases in between. Per germline, CDR1 LGHDT and CDR2 YNNKEL (reference sequence). As for this clonotype: The target antigen is unknown.

Study-wide findings and caveats: Two months or so post-transplant, alpha-beta T cells reportedly derived from several hundred expanded graft clones. Surviving recipient cells, namely T cells and thymic progenitors, were the source of high day-60 TCRbeta diversity in some patients. After one year, T-cell counts and TCRbeta diversity mostly came from new T cells.

A TCRbeta library incorporating unique molecular identifiers was prepared. MiXCR, run by TCRdb on the PCR reads, gives a single entry per CDR3 protein. The repertoire consists of a few hundred thousand distinct CDR3 sequences, with roughly 7.8% occurring once and the leading ten covering approximately 8.6%. The receptor comes from a female patient aged 2-10 years who had a stem cell transplant for Fanconi anemia, so the T cells may come from the graft donor. V is TRBV3-1 and J is TRBJ1-1; D unresolved. Sequencing was performed on peripheral blood, taken 360 days after TCRalphabeta/CD19-depleted stem cell transplant. CDR3 bases: TGTGCCAGCAGCCAAGACGCAGGGAACACTGAAGCTTTCTTT. This encodes CASSQDAGNTEAFF.